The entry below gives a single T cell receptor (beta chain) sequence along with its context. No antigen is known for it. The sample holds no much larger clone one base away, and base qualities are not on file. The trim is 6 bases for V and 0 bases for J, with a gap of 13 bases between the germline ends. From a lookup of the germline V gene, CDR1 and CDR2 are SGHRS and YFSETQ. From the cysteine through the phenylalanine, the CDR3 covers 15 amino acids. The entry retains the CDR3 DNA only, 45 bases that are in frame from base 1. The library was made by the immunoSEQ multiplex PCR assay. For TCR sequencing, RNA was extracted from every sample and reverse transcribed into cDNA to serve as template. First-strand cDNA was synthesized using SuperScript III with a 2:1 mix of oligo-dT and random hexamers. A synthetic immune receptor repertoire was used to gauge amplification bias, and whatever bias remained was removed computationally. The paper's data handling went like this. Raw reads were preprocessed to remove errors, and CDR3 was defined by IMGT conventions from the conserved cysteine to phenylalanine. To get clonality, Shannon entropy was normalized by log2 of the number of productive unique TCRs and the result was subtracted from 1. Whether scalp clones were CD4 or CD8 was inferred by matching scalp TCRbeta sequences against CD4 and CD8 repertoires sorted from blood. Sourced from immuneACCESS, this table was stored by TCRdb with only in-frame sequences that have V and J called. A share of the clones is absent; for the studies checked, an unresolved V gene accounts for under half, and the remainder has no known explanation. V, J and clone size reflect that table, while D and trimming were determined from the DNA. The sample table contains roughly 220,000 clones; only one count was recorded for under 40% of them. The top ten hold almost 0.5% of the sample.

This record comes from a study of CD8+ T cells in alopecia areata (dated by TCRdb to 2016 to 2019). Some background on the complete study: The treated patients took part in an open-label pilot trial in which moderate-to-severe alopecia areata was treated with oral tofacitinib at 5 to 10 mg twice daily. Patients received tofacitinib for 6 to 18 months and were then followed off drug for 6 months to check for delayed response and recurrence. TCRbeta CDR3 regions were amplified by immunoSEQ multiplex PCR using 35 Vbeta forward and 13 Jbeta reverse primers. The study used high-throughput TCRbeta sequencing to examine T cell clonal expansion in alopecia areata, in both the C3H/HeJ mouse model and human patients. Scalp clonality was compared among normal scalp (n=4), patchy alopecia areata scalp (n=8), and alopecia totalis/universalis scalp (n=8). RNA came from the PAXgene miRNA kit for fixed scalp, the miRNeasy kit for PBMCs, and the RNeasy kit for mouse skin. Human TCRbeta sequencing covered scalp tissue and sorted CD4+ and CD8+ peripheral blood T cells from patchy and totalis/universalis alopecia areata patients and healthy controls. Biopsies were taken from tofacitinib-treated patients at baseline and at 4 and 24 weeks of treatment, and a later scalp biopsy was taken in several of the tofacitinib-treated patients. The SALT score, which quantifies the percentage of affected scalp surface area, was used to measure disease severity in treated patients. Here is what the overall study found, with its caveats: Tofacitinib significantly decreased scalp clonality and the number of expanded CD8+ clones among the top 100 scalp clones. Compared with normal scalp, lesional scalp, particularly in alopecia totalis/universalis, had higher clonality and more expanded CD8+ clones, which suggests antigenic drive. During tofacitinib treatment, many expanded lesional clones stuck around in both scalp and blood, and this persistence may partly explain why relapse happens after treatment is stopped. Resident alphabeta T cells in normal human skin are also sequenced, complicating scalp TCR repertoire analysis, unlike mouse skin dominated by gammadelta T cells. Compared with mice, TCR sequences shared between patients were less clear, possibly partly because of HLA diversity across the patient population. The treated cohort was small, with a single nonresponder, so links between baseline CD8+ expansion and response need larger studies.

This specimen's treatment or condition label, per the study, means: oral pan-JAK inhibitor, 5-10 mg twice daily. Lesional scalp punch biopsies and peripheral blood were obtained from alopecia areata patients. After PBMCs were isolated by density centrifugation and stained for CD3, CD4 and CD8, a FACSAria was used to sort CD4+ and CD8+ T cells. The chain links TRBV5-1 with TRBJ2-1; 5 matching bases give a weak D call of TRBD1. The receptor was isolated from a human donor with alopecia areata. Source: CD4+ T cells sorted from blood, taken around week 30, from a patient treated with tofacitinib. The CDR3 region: CASTQGGASYNEQFF. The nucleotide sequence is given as TGCGCCAGCACCCAGGGTGGCGCCTCCTACAATGAGCAGTTCTTC.